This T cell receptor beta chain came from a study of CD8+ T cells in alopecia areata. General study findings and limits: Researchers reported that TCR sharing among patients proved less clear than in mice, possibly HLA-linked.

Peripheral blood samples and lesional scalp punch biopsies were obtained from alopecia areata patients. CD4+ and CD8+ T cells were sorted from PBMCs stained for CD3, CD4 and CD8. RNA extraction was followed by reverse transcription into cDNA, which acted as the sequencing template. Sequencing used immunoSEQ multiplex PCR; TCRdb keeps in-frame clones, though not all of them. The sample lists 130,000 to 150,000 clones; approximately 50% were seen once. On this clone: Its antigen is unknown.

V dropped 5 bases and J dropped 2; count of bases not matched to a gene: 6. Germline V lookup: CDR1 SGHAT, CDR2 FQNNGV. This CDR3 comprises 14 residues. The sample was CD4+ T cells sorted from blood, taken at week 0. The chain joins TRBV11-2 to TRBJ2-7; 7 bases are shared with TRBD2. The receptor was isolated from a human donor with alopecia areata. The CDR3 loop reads CASSPGLVAYEQYF. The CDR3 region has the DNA TGTGCCAGCAGCCCCGGACTAGTTGCCTACGAGCAGTACTTC.